The 13 T cell receptor beta chains reported below all come from one sample, sequenced in a study of molecular identifiers for immune sequencing clone quantification. TCRdb reprocessed the PCR reads with MiXCR, giving one entry per CDR3 protein. The table has more than 450,000 distinct CDR3 sequences, 25% seen once; the top ten hold 0.76%. The material sequenced was naive CD8+ T cells from blood, with Jurkat cell RNA spiked in. As for subset: FACS-sorted CD8+CD4-CCR7+CD45RA+ naive T cells. The receptors derive from a human donor in good health. Some libraries in this study had Jurkat cell RNA spiked in.

This sequence joins TRBV5-1 and TRBJ2-2, with a possible D match to TRBD2 (5 bases). Trimming cost V 4 bases and J 4 bases, with 20 bases left between them. Looked up from germline, CDR1 is SGHRS and CDR2 is YFSETQ. The CDR3 has 17 amino acids. In nucleotides, the CDR3 is TGCGCCAGCAGCACGACAAACGGGGAAACTGGCACCGGGGAGCTGTTTTTT. Translated: CASSTTNGETGTGELFF.

This clonotype has at least ten counts. This chain joins TRBV6-5 and TRBJ2-1; 9 bases fit TRBD1. V dropped 4 bases and J dropped 6; count of bases not matched to a gene: 4. This CDR3 region has 14 residues. The V gene's germline CDR1 is MNHEY and CDR2 SVGAGI. The CDR3 nucleotides read TGTGCCAGCAGTTCACAGGGGGCACCCAATGAGCAGTTCTTC. Amino acid sequence: CASSSQGAPNEQFF.

Details on this clonotype: Just one base apart from a much larger clone, this may be a read error. V gene TRBV29-1 combines with J gene TRBJ1-1; no firm D call. The germline gives CDR1 SQVTM, CDR2 ANQGSEA. V dropped 6 bases and J dropped 11 bases, with 7 bases sitting between them. The CDR3 spans 8 residues. CDR3 sequence reads: CSVSYAFF. The CDR3 coding sequence is TGCAGCGTCTCATATGCTTTCTTT.

The V call is TRBV18, the J call TRBJ1-1; the match to TRBD1 covers 7 bases. V gave up 2 bases and J gave up 1 base; unmatched junction bases: 7. Germline V CDR1 and CDR2: KGHSH, LQKENI. The CDR3 spans 16 residues. The CDR3: CASSPISTGPNTEAFF. DNA of the CDR3: TGTGCCAGCTCACCAATATCGACAGGGCCGAACACTGAAGCTTTCTTT.

This clonotype has a count of ten or more. V gene TRBV27 combines with J gene TRBJ2-7; 12 bases line up with TRBD2. V lost 4 bases to trimming and J lost 7 bases; unmatched junction nucleotides: 5. Germline V lookup: CDR1 MNHEY, CDR2 SMNVEV (reference sequence). This CDR3 is built from 14 residues. CDR3 in DNA: TGTGCCAGCAGTTCCAGACTAGCGGGGGATGAGCAGTACTTC. Its translation is CASSSRLAGDEQYF.

This clonotype was seen at least ten times. The chain uses TRBV29-1 and TRBJ2-1; possibly TRBD2 for D (5 bases). This CDR3 contains 14 residues. Germline V gene sequence: CDR1 SQVTM, CDR2 ANQGSEA. With 6 bases removed from V and 4 bases from J, the gap between germline ends came to 16 bases. The CDR3 region is CSVGSRDAYNEQFF. The CDR3 DNA reads TGCAGCGTGGGGAGCCGTGATGCGTACAATGAGCAGTTCTTC.

In this sample, this clonotype turned up many times. The gene calls are TRBV12-3 or TRBV12-4 and TRBJ2-5; 7 nucleotides agree with TRBD1. J lost 4 bases, V lost 2 bases, and 4 bases had no gene match. This CDR3 spans 14 amino acids. This CDR3 is CASSLRTGVETQYF. For the CDR3, the DNA is TGTGCCAGCAGTTTAAGAACAGGGGTAGAGACCCAGTACTTC.

Concerning this clonotype: At one end, the junction sequence differs from germline, possibly due to a read error. J is TRBJ2-7 and V is TRBV20-1; the match to TRBD1 covers 7 bases. Germline CDR1 reads DFQATT; CDR2 reads SNEGSKA (reference sequence). The CDR3 extends over 11 amino acids. In nucleotides, the CDR3 is TGCAGTGCTCCAAGGGGGCTCGAGCGGTACTTC. Translation: CSAPRGLERYF.

The table lists this clonotype with many counts. This chain uses TRBV27 with TRBJ1-1; possibly TRBD1 for D (5 bases). The CDR3 has 16 residues. The ends were cut back, 0 bases at V and 1 base at J, with 12 bases in the middle. Germline V gene sequence: CDR1 MNHEY, CDR2 SMNVEV (reference sequence). CDR3 residues: CASSLSGGTSNTEAFF. CDR3 sequence (DNA): TGTGCCAGCAGTTTATCTGGAGGGACTTCGAACACTGAAGCTTTCTTT.

Turning to this clonotype: Possible read error: a much larger clone is one base away. The rearrangement uses TRBV28 and TRBJ2-6, with D possibly being TRBD1 (5 bases). Germline lookup yields CDR1 MDHEN and CDR2 SYDVKM. The CDR3 spans 15 residues. In DNA, the CDR3 is TGTGCCAGCAGAGTACAGCGCTCTGGGGCCAACATCCTGACTTTC. It yields the protein CASRVQRSGANILTF.

In the case of this clonotype: This sequence may be a read error, since a much larger clone differs from it by one base. The chain employs TRBV4-3 and TRBJ2-7, with no clear D. CDR1 and CDR2 from the germline V gene are LGHNA and YSLEER. The CDR3 length is 13 residues. Trimming shortened V by 4 bases and J by 6 bases, and 13 bases separated the two germline ends. CDR3 region: CASSPRALGEQYF. As DNA, the CDR3 is TGCGCCAGCAGCCCCCGGGCCTTGGGCGAGCAGTACTTC.

This clonotype was detected ten times or more. This chain joins TRBV4-1 and TRBJ2-7, with D possibly being TRBD2 (5 bases). Germline loops: CDR1 MGHRA, CDR2 YSYEKL. Deletions cut 3 bases from V and 4 bases from J, with 10 bases between. This CDR3 comprises 13 residues. The CDR3, as DNA: TGCGCCAGCAGCCACGCCGGGGATTACGAGCAGTACTTC. It encodes CASSHAGDYEQYF.

This clonotype was counted many times. This chain joins TRBV12-5 and TRBJ1-1; weak D call: TRBD1 (6 bases). CDR3 size: 16 residues. Germline CDR1 is LGHNT and CDR2 is FRNRAP. Trimming took off 3 bases at V and 1 base at J, with 15 bases between the two ends. The CDR3: CASGFASGEKNTEAFF. The CDR3 nucleotides read TGTGCTAGTGGTTTTGCTTCAGGGGAAAAGAACACTGAAGCTTTCTTT.